The 17 T cell receptor beta chains below come from one sample, sequenced in a study of T cell responses to AZD1222 COVID-19 vaccine. Data came from immunoSEQ multiplex PCR; TCRdb stores just in-frame clones and leaves some out. This sample yields more than 150,000 clones, of which around 88% are seen a single time; around 0.5% belongs to the top ten. This specimen consisted of peripheral blood, obtained on day 0 of AZD1222 vaccination. The source is an adult in good health.

This chain uses TRBV5-3 with TRBJ2-1; D call uncertain. TRBV5-3 is known as an ORF, though its function is uncertain. V lost 8 bases, J lost 15 bases, and 12 bases lay in between. The CDR3 is 9 residues long. CDR3 loop: CASYPWRFF. For the CDR3, the DNA is TGTGCCAGCTACCCCTGGCGGTTCTTC.

The chain links TRBV19 to TRBJ2-7; 8 nucleotides agree with TRBD1. The CDR3 length is 16 residues. Germline V gives CDR1 LNHDA, CDR2 SQIVND (reference sequence). Trimming took 6 bases from V and 0 from J; bases not matched to a gene: 10. The CDR3 sequence is CASRDPGTGPSYEQYF. The CDR3 bases are TGTGCCAGTAGAGACCCGGGGACAGGCCCCTCCTACGAGCAGTACTTC.

A note on this clone: Other nucleotide sequences in the sample specify the same CDR3. The rearrangement joins TRBV9 to TRBJ2-1; D might be TRBD2 (5 bases). Trimming pared 0 bases from V and 1 base from J, leaving 8 bases between. CDR1 and CDR2 (germline): SGDLS, YYNGEE. The CDR3 runs to 15 residues. CDR3 DNA: TGTGCCAGCAGCGTAGGCAGCGGTTCCTACAATGAGCAGTTCTTC. It codes for CASSVGSGSYNEQFF.

The V and J genes are TRBV7-6 and TRBJ2-5; maybe TRBD1 (6 bases). The CDR3 consists of 15 residues. Germline V gives CDR1 SGHVS, CDR2 FNYEAQ. V was clipped by 3 bases and J by 1 base, with 12 bases between them. Here the CDR3 DNA reads TGTGCCAGCAGCTTTACAGGGTATACCCAAGAGACCCAGTACTTC. Translated, it gives CASSFTGYTQETQYF.

The chain uses TRBV6-6 and TRBJ2-7, with TRBD1 identical over 7 bases. CDR1 and CDR2 (germline): MNHNY, SVGAGI (reference sequence). Trimming removed 2 bases from V and 3 bases from J; junction bases left unmatched: 4. The CDR3 length is 14 residues. In DNA form, the CDR3 reads TGTGCCAGCAGTTACCAAGGGGGCGGCTACGAGCAGTACTTC. Translation gives CASSYQGGGYEQYF.

V and J are TRBV6-5 and TRBJ2-2; the D is unclear. Germline V CDR1 and CDR2: MNHEY, SVGAGI. Trimming shortened V by 0 bases and J by 7 bases, and 12 bases separated the two germline ends. CDR3 size: 15 residues. The CDR3 is CASSYSTVSFGELFF. CDR3 in DNA: TGTGCCAGCAGTTACTCGACGGTGTCCTTCGGGGAGCTGTTTTTT.

The chain has TRBV5-1 and TRBJ2-7, with a possible D match to TRBD1 (5 bases). Trimming cost V 0 bases and J 0 bases, with 7 bases left between them. Germline CDR1 SGHRS, CDR2 YFSETQ. The CDR3 runs 14 residues. In nucleotides, the CDR3 is TGCGCCAGCAGCTTGGACAGGAACTCCTACGAGCAGTACTTC. This sequence encodes CASSLDRNSYEQYF.

The J gene is TRBJ2-7, the V gene TRBV11-3; no clear D gene. The germline CDR1 and CDR2 sequences are SGHNT and YENEEA. The V and J ends lost 0 bases and 5 bases respectively, with 5 bases between them. This CDR3 region has 12 residues. The CDR3 sequence is CASSLDRNEQYF. The CDR3 coding sequence is TGTGCCAGCAGCTTAGATAGGAACGAGCAGTACTTC.

CDR3 residues: CASGLGGTQFF. For the CDR3, the DNA is TGTGCTAGTGGTTTAGGGGGGACTCAGTTCTTC. The chain combines TRBV12-5 with TRBJ2-1; D tentatively reads TRBD1 or TRBD2 (6 bases each). The CDR3 totals 11 residues. Between the trimmed V and J ends, which lost 3 bases and 13 bases, there was a span of 10 bases. From germline, CDR1 is LGHNT and CDR2 FRNRAP.

The rearrangement links TRBV28 to TRBJ1-4, with no clear D. Germline V gives CDR1 MDHEN, CDR2 SYDVKM. V was pared by 4 bases and J by 6 bases, with 15 bases between. This CDR3 is built from 15 residues. The CDR3 bases are TGTGCCAGCAGTTCCCAAAGCGTGAGAGATGAAAAACTGTTTTTT. Protein product: CASSSQSVRDEKLFF. The variable domain in full, completed from reference TRBV28 and TRBJ1-4, reads DVKVTQSSRYLVKRTGEKVFLECVQDMDHENMFWYRQDPGLGLRLIYFSYDVKMKEKGDIPEGYSVSREKKERFSLILESASTNQTSMYLCASSSQSVRDEKLFFGSGTQLSVL.

This chain links TRBV27 with TRBJ2-7; D ambiguous. In germline, CDR1 is MNHEY, CDR2 SMNVEV (reference sequence). Trimming cost V 3 bases and J 2 bases, with 11 bases left between them. This CDR3 contains 14 residues. The CDR3 region is CASSLAGLTYEQYF. Here the CDR3 DNA reads TGTGCCAGCAGTTTGGCAGGCCTGACCTACGAGCAGTACTTC.

The CDR3 nucleotides read TGTGCCACCAGTGATGTGGGTGGCGCCAATCAGCCCCAGCATTTT. Protein sequence: CATSDVGGANQPQHF. The chain has TRBV24-1 and TRBJ1-5; D gene ambiguous. The V end lost 3 bases, the J end lost 3 bases, and 11 bases lay between the germline ends. This CDR3 region has 15 residues. Germline values: CDR1 KGHDR, CDR2 SFDVKD.

This clone was recorded only once. The chain links TRBV27 to TRBJ2-4; a weak D match, TRBD1 (5 bases). Trimming cost V 3 bases and J 1 base, with 16 bases left between them. The CDR3 is 17 amino acids. Germline V gives CDR1 MNHEY, CDR2 SMNVEV (reference sequence). The CDR3 DNA reads TGTGCCAGCAGTTTCCTGACAGTCGGCGGTGCCAAAAACATTCAGTACTTC. Protein sequence: CASSFLTVGGAKNIQYF.

V is TRBV18 and J is TRBJ1-2; tentative D call: TRBD1 (5 bases). There are 13 residues in the CDR3. The germline V gene encodes CDR1 KGHSH and CDR2 LQKENI. The V gene lost 0 bases and the J gene lost 8 bases, with 10 bases spanning the gap. The CDR3 region has the DNA TGTGCCAGCTCACCACCCCAGGGTCTCGGCTACACCTTC. Encoded protein: CASSPPQGLGYTF.

CDR3: CASSPPREIGSGTEAFF. As DNA, the CDR3 is TGCGCCAGCAGCCCCCCCCGTGAGATCGGTAGTGGCACTGAAGCTTTCTTT. V usage is TRBV4-1 and J usage is TRBJ1-1; D uncertain. CDR3 length: 17 residues. Trimming removed 4 bases from V and 4 bases from J, with 22 bases in between. CDR1 is MGHRA, CDR2 YSYEKL, per germline.

V and J are TRBV11-2 and TRBJ2-7; 14 bases line up with TRBD2. The germline gives CDR1 SGHAT, CDR2 FQNNGV. With V trimmed by 4 bases and J by 0 bases, 8 bases remained unmatched. The CDR3 has 18 amino acids. The DNA for the CDR3 is TGTGCCAGCAGCTCCCCGACTAGCGGGAGGGAAAGCTCCTACGAGCAGTACTTC. The encoded protein is CASSSPTSGRESSYEQYF.

Worth noting for this clone: The same CDR3 also results from other DNA sequences found in this sample. The V gene is TRBV5-6, the J gene TRBJ2-5, with D perhaps matching TRBD1 (6 bases). V dropped 4 bases and J dropped 5 bases, with 12 bases sitting between them. From germline, CDR1 is SGHDT and CDR2 YYEEEE. The CDR3 sequence is 13 residues long. The CDR3 loop reads CASSPTGWETQYF. The CDR3 DNA is TGTGCCAGCAGCCCGACAGGTTGGGAGACCCAGTACTTC.